The 8 T cell receptor beta chains given below trace back to one sample, sequenced in a study of T-cell reconstitution after alpha-beta-depleted transplantation in children. Researchers prepared the TCRbeta library using unique molecular identifiers, the study reports. In TCRdb, the PCR reads were re-called with MiXCR into one record per CDR3 protein. Among approximately 6,200 distinct CDR3 sequences listed, roughly 14% were seen once. The sample in question was PBMCs, obtained before TCRalphabeta/CD19-depleted stem cell transplant. The receptor set was obtained from a boy aged 5-17 years with acute lymphoblastic leukemia, due to receive a stem cell transplant.

In its sample, this clonotype ranks as medium-sized. The gene calls are TRBV7-2 and TRBJ1-6; D perhaps matches TRBD1 (6 bases). The CDR3 has 17 amino acids. Trimming pared 5 bases from V and 10 bases from J, leaving 24 bases between. Germline V gene sequence: CDR1 SGHTA, CDR2 FQGNSA. The CDR3 nucleotides read TGTGCCAGCAGCCGAGCCTTCCGGGACACTATACTCTCACCCCTCCACTTT. Protein: CASSRAFRDTILSPLHF.

This clonotype has more than one count but fewer than ten. Compared with germline, one end of the junction differs, possibly owing to a read error. This chain uses TRBV7-9 with TRBJ2-1, with 12 bases matching TRBD2. Germline V gene sequence: CDR1 SEHNR, CDR2 FQNEAQ (reference sequence). This CDR3 spans 16 amino acids. The CDR3 loop reads CAISPGLAGGPGEQFF. The CDR3 DNA sequence: TGTGCCATCAGCCCGGGGCTAGCGGGAGGGCCGGGTGAGCAGTTCTTC.

The chain carries TRBV7-8 and TRBJ2-7; unclear D gene. This CDR3 has 13 residues. The V gene lost 5 bases and the J gene lost 3 bases, with 11 bases spanning the gap. The germline V gene has CDR1 SGHVS and CDR2 FQNEAQ. In DNA form, the CDR3 reads TGTGCCAGCAGCCAAGACTCGATCTACGAGCAGTACTTC. Translation gives CASSQDSIYEQYF.

This clonotype is categorized as medium-sized. The chain joins TRBV12-3 or TRBV12-4 to TRBJ2-7; maybe TRBD1 (6 bases). Trimming pared 3 bases from V and 2 bases from J, leaving 11 bases between. This CDR3 contains 14 residues. CDR3 DNA sequence: TGTGCCAGCAGTTTTGACAGGATAACCTACGAGCAGTACTTC. Protein product: CASSFDRITYEQYF.

By sample fraction, this clonotype is medium-sized. The V gene is TRBV6-5, the J gene TRBJ2-7, with a weak D call TRBD2 (5 bases). Germline V gene sequence: CDR1 MNHEY, CDR2 SVGAGI. Trimming took 11 bases from V and 2 from J, leaving 19 bases between them. The CDR3 sequence is 14 residues long. The CDR3 loop is CAAQRTYETYEQYF. The CDR3 bases are TGTGCCGCCCAGCGGACGTACGAAACCTACGAGCAGTACTTC.

In this sample, this clonotype is medium-sized. The chain has TRBV7-8 and TRBJ2-1, with 7 bases identical to TRBD2. This CDR3 is 15 amino acids long. Looked up from germline, CDR1 is SGHVS and CDR2 is FQNEAQ. V trimming: 2 bases; J trimming: 8 bases; junction bases outside the gene matches: 9. The CDR3 DNA is TGTGCCAGCAGCTTAATGTACGCGGGAGCCGATGAGCAGTTCTTC. Its translation: CASSLMYAGADEQFF.

This clonotype is labeled medium-sized. The J gene is TRBJ2-4, the V gene TRBV7-2; 7 bases are shared with TRBD1. The germline V gene encodes CDR1 SGHTA and CDR2 FQGNSA. The CDR3 consists of 17 residues. The J segment lost 0 bases and the V segment lost 2 bases, leaving 7 bases of the junction unmatched. The CDR3 nucleotides are TGTGCCAGCAGCTTAAGGGGGCAGAGTCTAGCCAAAAACATTCAGTACTTC. Translating it yields CASSLRGQSLAKNIQYF. Variable domain in full (rest from reference TRBV7-2 and TRBJ2-4): GAGVSQSPSNKVTEKGKDVELRCDPISGHTALYWYRQSLGQGLEFLIYFQGNSAPDKSGLPSDRFSAERTGGSVSTLTIQRTQQEDSAVYLCASSLRGQSLAKNIQYFGAGTRLSVL.

In its sample, this clonotype is medium-sized. This chain connects TRBV14 to TRBJ1-2; D is possibly TRBD1 (5 bases). V lost 4 bases, J lost 5 bases, and 14 bases lay in between. The length of the CDR3 is 14 residues. Germline V gene lookup returns CDR1 SGHDN and CDR2 FVKESK. This CDR3 reads CASSRNTGKYGYTF. In DNA form, the CDR3 reads TGTGCCAGCAGCCGTAATACAGGCAAATATGGCTACACCTTC.